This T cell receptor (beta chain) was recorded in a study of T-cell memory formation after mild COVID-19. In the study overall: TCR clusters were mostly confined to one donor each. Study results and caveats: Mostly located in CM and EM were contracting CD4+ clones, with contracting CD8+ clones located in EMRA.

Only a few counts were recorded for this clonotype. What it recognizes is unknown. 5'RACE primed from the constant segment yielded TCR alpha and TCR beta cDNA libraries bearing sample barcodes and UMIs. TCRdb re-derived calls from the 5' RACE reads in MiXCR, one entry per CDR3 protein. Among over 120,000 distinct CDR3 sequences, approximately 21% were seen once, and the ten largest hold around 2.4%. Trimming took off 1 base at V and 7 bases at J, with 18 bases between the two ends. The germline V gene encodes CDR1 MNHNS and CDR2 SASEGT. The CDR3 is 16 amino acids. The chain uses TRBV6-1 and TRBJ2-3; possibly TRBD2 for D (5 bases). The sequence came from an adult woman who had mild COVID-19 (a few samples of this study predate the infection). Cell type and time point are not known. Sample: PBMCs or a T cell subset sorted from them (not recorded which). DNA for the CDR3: TGTGCCAGCAGTGAAGGAAGGATTAGCGCCCTTAATACGCAGTATTTT. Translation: CASSEGRISALNTQYF.